The entry below gives a single T cell receptor beta chain sequence along with its context. Its cognate antigen is unknown. The data derive from a study of response to subunit inactivated influenza vaccine. Study-wide findings and caveats: The authors put forward the suggestion that each seasonal influenza vaccination may bring in only a limited number of new T cells.

Via MiXCR, TCRdb re-called the RT-PCR reads, giving one row per CDR3 protein. The profile shows 200,000 to 300,000 distinct CDR3 sequences, 9% to 15% of them singletons. Here the sequenced sample was non-naive T cells sorted from PBMCs, taken 14 to 15 days before vaccination. The sequence came from a middle-aged man who received an inactivated influenza vaccine.

The CDR3 nucleotides read TGTGCCAGCAGTTACTCGGGGGGGCGGTCAGATACGCAGTATTTT. It translates to CASSYSGGRSDTQYF. The genes are TRBV6-5 and TRBJ2-3; TRBD2 is a possible D gene (7 bases). The CDR3 has 15 amino acids. Germline CDR1 and CDR2: MNHEY and SVGAGI. The V gene lost 0 bases and the J gene lost 4 bases, with 11 bases spanning the gap.